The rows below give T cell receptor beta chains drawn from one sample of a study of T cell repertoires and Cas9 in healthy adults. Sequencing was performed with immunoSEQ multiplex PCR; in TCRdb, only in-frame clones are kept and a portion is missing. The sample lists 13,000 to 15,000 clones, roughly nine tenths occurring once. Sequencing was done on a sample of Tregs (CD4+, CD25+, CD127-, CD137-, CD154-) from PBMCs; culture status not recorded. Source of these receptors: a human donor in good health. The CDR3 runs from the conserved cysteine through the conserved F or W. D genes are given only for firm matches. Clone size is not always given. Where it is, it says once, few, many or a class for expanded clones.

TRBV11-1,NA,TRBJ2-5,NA,TGTGCCACCTCTAGGACCTGGCCCATATGGGGAGAGACCCAGTACTTC,CATSRTWPIWGETQYF
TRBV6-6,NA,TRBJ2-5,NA,TGTGCCACCCAACATCCCCCGGGGAGGCCCCAGTACTTC,CATQHPPGRPQYF
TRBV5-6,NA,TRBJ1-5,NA,TGTGCCAGCAGCCCCGGGACGGGGAGGAGCAATCAGCCCCAGCATTTT,CASSPGTGRSNQPQHF
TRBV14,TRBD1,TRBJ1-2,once,TGTGCCAGCAGCCAAGTCAGGGGGTCTGGCTACACCTTC,CASSQVRGSGYTF
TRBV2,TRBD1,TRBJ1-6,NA,TGTGCCAGCAGTTACAGGGGGCTGGGGAATTCACCCCTCCACTTT,CASSYRGLGNSPLHF
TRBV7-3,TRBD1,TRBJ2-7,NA,TGTGCCAGCAGCTTAGGGCCCGGGACAGGCTACGAGCAGTACTTC,CASSLGPGTGYEQYF
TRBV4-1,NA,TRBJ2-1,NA,TGCGCCAGCAGCCTGACGGAGGGCGTAACCTACAATGAGCAGTTCTTC,CASSLTEGVTYNEQFF
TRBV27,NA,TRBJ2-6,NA,TGTGCCAGTGGCGATAGGAGCTCTGGGGCCAACGTCCTGACTTTC,CASGDRSSGANVLTF
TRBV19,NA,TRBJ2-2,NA,TGTGCCAGTACCCTAGGTCCGGAGAACACCGGGGAGCTGTTTTTT,CASTLGPENTGELFF
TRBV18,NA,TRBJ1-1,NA,TGTGCCAGCTCAGATGCGAAGACTGAAGCTTTCTTT,CASSDAKTEAFF
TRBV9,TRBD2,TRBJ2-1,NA,TGTGCCAGCAGCGTTGGTAGCGGGATTTCCTACAATGAGCAGTTCTTC,CASSVGSGISYNEQFF
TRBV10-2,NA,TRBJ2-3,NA,TGCGCCAGCAGGGACTACCTCACAGATACGCAGTATTTT,CASRDYLTDTQYF
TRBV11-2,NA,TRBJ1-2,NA,TGTGCCAGCAGCTTAGCAGGGGACGCCTATGGCTACACCTTC,CASSLAGDAYGYTF
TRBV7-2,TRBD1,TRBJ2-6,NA,TGTGCCAGCAGCAAGGGGACAGCCTCTGGGGCCAACGTCCTGACTTTC,CASSKGTASGANVLTF
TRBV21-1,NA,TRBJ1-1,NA,TGTGCCAGCAGCTCCCGAGGGACAGGGGGCCTACCCTTT,CASSSRGTGGLPF
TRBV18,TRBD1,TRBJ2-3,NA,TGTGCCAGCTCACCCCCGGGACAGGGTAGCACAGATACGCAGTATTTT,CASSPPGQGSTDTQYF